The sequence of this T cell receptor (beta chain) was determined in a study of blood T cell repertoires in COVID-19. Donors of Cohort 3 who recovered were those that had two negative PCRs, clearance, or symptom resolution. Clones were sequenced by immunoSEQ multiplex PCR, and TCRdb holds only the in-frame ones, with some missing. The data contain hundreds of thousands of clones, 86% of them singletons. Germline-derived CDR1 and CDR2 are SGHRS and YFSETQ. The V gene lost 0 bases and the J gene lost 2 bases, with 15 bases spanning the gap. The CDR3 extends over 16 amino acids. This receptor was obtained from a woman between 45 and 60 years old who had recovered from COVID-19. The sequencing sample was made of PBMCs or T cells enriched from blood (not recorded which). The chain links TRBV5-1 to TRBJ2-7; a possible D gene is TRBD1 (6 bases). CDR3 residues: CASSLALGGSTYEQYF. In DNA, the CDR3 is TGCGCCAGCAGCTTGGCTCTAGGGGGTTCAACCTACGAGCAGTACTTC.